This TCR beta chain was sequenced for a study of early T cells in non-severe SARS-CoV-2 infection. This clonotype occurred many times. The CDR3 covers 17 residues. Trimming at V came to 1 base and at J to 2 bases, leaving 9 bases not matched to a gene. Germline CDR1 and CDR2: SGHRS and YFSETQ. TCRdb ran MiXCR on the 5' RACE reads and lists one entry per CDR3 protein. The repertoire consists of some 46,000 distinct CDR3 sequences, with around 5.7% occurring once and the leading ten covering 9.5% to 15%. Source material: whole blood. The rearrangement joins TRBV5-1 to TRBJ2-1, with 7 bases matching TRBD2. The origin of this receptor is an adult who was a healthcare worker with PCR-confirmed SARS-CoV-2 infection or an uninfected control (not recorded which). In DNA, the CDR3 is TGCGCCAGCAGCTTGACCTGGGGAGCGGGGACCTACAATGAGCAGTTCTTC. Translating it yields CASSLTWGAGTYNEQFF.